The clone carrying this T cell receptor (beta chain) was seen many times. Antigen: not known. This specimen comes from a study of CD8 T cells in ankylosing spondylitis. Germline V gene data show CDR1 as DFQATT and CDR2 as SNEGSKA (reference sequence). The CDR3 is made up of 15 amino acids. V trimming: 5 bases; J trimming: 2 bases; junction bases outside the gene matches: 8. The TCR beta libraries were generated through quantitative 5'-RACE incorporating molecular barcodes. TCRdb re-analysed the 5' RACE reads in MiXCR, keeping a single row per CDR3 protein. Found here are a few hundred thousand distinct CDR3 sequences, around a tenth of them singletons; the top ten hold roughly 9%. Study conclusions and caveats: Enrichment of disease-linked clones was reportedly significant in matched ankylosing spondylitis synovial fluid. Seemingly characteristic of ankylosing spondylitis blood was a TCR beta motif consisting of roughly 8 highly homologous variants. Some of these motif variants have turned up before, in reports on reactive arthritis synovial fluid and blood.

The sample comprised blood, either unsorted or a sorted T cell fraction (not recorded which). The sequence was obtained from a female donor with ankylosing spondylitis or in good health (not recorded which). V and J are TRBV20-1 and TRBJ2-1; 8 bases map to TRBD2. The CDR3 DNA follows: TGCAGTGCTTTTCCCGGGACTAGAGCCTACAATGAGCAGTTCTTC. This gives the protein CSAFPGTRAYNEQFF.